These 18 T cell receptor beta chains share one sample of origin, sequenced in a study of blood T cell repertoires in COVID-19. Only in-frame clones appear in the TCRdb table, and some are missing; sequencing was by immunoSEQ multiplex PCR. Of 200,000 to 250,000 clones listed, approximately 81% were seen once; the top ten hold under 11%. Sequences were obtained from peripheral blood. The receptors here all came from a woman older than 75 with acute or convalescent COVID-19.

V usage is TRBV5-1 and J usage is TRBJ1-2; TRBD1 matches at 7 bases. With V trimmed by 10 bases and J by 5 bases, 11 bases remained unmatched. The germline V gene has CDR1 SGHRS and CDR2 YFSETQ. The CDR3 spans 13 residues. The CDR3 is CAPGQGEYYGYTF. The CDR3 nucleotides read TGCGCCCCAGGGCAGGGGGAATATTATGGCTACACCTTC. Based on the CDR3 plus reference TRBV5-1 and TRBJ1-2, the full variable domain is KAGVTQTPRYLIKTRGQQVTLSCSPISGHRSVSWYQQTPGQGLQFLFEYFSETQRNKGNFPGRFSGRQFSNSRSEMNVSTLELGDSALYLCAPGQGEYYGYTFGSGTRLTVV.

The chain uses TRBV19 and TRBJ1-4; D unclear. CDR3 size: 13 residues. Trimming removed 5 bases from V and 6 bases from J, with 10 bases in between. Germline V gene data show CDR1 as LNHDA and CDR2 as SQIVND (reference sequence). The CDR3 here is CASSDGQDEKLFF. The CDR3 nucleotides are TGTGCCAGTAGTGATGGGCAGGATGAAAAACTGTTTTTT.

The chain has TRBV28 and TRBJ2-2; D is unclear. This CDR3 is 14 amino acids long. Per germline, CDR1 MDHEN and CDR2 SYDVKM. V was clipped by 5 bases and J by 7 bases, with 14 bases between them. The CDR3 DNA is TGTGCCAGCAGTCCCCTAGGTCCCTACGGGGAGCTGTTTTTT. Protein: CASSPLGPYGELFF.

The chain is built from TRBV4-1 and TRBJ2-5; D unresolved. Germline CDR1 MGHRA, CDR2 YSYEKL. V lost 0 bases and J lost 5, with 10 bases in between. The CDR3 contains 14 residues. CDR3 DNA: TGCGCCAGCAGCCAAGATCGGTTCTGGGAGACCCAGTACTTC. It translates to CASSQDRFWETQYF.

The CDR3 is CASSTGGAGYNEQFF. In DNA form, the CDR3 reads TGTGCCAGCAGTACCGGGGGGGCAGGCTACAATGAGCAGTTCTTC. The chain employs TRBV6-2 or TRBV6-3 and TRBJ2-1, with 8 bases fitting TRBD2. V trimming: 5 bases; J trimming: 3 bases; junction bases outside the gene matches: 6. The CDR3 extends over 15 amino acids. Looked up from germline, CDR1 is MNHEY and CDR2 is SVGEGT.

As to this clone: One end of the junction varies from germline; a read error may be responsible. The chain joins TRBV11-3 to TRBJ2-5; D tentatively reads TRBD1 or TRBD2 (5 bases each). The CDR3 extends over 15 amino acids. In germline, CDR1 is SGHNT, CDR2 YENEEA. CDR3: CASSLGAEAAETQYF. CDR3 DNA: TGTGCCAGCAGTTTAGGGGCGGAGGCAGCAGAGACCCAGTACTTC.

J is TRBJ1-6 and V is TRBV3-1 (or the pseudogene TRBV3-2), with D unclear. The CDR3 contains 14 residues. CDR1 is LGHDT and CDR2 is YNNKEL in the germline V gene (reference sequence). The ends were cut back, 2 bases at V and 9 bases at J, with 11 bases in the middle. CDR3: CASSQRGFGSPLHF. CDR3 coding DNA: TGTGCCAGCAGCCAACGCGGGTTTGGTTCACCCCTCCACTTT.

V is TRBV30 and J is TRBJ1-1; D remains unclear. The CDR3 has 12 residues. V lost 5 bases, J lost 4 bases, and 11 bases lay in between. The germline gives CDR1 GTSNPN, CDR2 SVGIG (reference sequence). Here the CDR3 reads CAWGRLPTEAFF. CDR3 sequence (DNA): TGTGCCTGGGGAAGACTCCCCACTGAAGCTTTCTTT.

The V call is TRBV4-3, the J call TRBJ1-5; 7 bases align to TRBD1. Germline assignment: CDR1 LGHNA and CDR2 YSLEER. With 5 bases clipped from V and 5 bases from J, the junction kept 6 bases outside the gene matches. There are 14 residues in the CDR3. As DNA, the CDR3 is TGCGCCAGCAGCGCGGACAGGAAAGATCAGCCCCAGCATTTT. Residues: CASSADRKDQPQHF.

This clone appeared a few times. The V and J genes are TRBV19 and TRBJ2-7; perhaps TRBD1 as D (5 bases). The CDR3 contains 15 residues. Trimming removed 3 bases from V and 6 bases from J, with 18 bases in between. Germline CDR1 is LNHDA and CDR2 is SQIVND (reference sequence). This CDR3 reads CASSMGPFGVSEQYF. In DNA, the CDR3 is TGTGCCAGTAGTATGGGGCCCTTTGGGGTCTCCGAGCAGTACTTC.

This clone was recorded only once. The J gene is TRBJ1-2, the V gene TRBV5-1; tentatively, D is TRBD1 (6 bases). The CDR3 sequence is 13 residues long. Germline V gene sequence: CDR1 SGHRS, CDR2 YFSETQ. Trimming removed 3 bases from V and 4 bases from J, with 10 bases in between. CDR3 DNA: TGCGCCAGCAGCTGGGACATGGGCTATGGCTACACCTTC. This codes for CASSWDMGYGYTF.

J is TRBJ2-1 and V is TRBV19; D ambiguous. The V gene lost 2 bases and the J gene lost 3 bases, with 11 bases spanning the gap. Germline CDR1 LNHDA, CDR2 SQIVND (reference sequence). The CDR3 sequence is 15 residues long. CDR3: CASSIPELRYNEQFF. The CDR3 coding sequence is TGTGCCAGTAGTATACCGGAGCTCCGCTACAATGAGCAGTTCTTC.

A single count supports this clone. The J gene is TRBJ1-1, the V gene TRBV4-2, with 9 bases fitting TRBD1. The CDR3 totals 17 residues. The V gene's germline CDR1 is LGHNA and CDR2 YNFKEQ. The V and J ends lost 0 bases and 4 bases, in that order; junction bases with no gene match: 9. The CDR3 is CASSQDPPGQGGTEAFF. The CDR3 DNA is TGTGCCAGCAGCCAAGACCCGCCGGGACAGGGAGGCACTGAAGCTTTCTTT.

V is TRBV12-3 or TRBV12-4 and J is TRBJ2-5; 8 positions match TRBD2. The CDR3 covers 13 residues. With V trimmed by 6 bases and J by 4 bases, 4 bases remained unmatched. CDR3 loop: CASSSGGLETQYF. CDR3 coding DNA: TGTGCCAGCAGCTCGGGGGGGCTAGAGACCCAGTACTTC.

The chain employs TRBV18 and TRBJ1-4, with D tentatively TRBD1 (5 bases). V lost 2 bases, J lost 0 bases, and 7 bases lay in between. The germline V gene encodes CDR1 KGHSH and CDR2 LQKENI. This CDR3 contains 15 residues. The CDR3 DNA reads TGTGCCAGCTCACCAGGACATGCAACTAATGAAAAACTGTTTTTT. It is translated as CASSPGHATNEKLFF.

CDR3 coding DNA: TGTGCCAGTAGTATAATAGGCAGGGGGCACGAGCAGTACTTC. Its protein is CASSIIGRGHEQYF. V is TRBV19 and J is TRBJ2-7, with 8 nucleotides matching TRBD1. CDR3 size: 14 residues. Germline V gene data show CDR1 as LNHDA and CDR2 as SQIVND (reference sequence). Trimming at V came to 2 bases and at J to 5 bases, leaving 5 bases not matched to a gene.

The rearrangement joins TRBV11-3 to TRBJ2-5; 14 bases fit TRBD2. CDR1 is SGHNT, CDR2 YENEEA, per germline. The V segment lost 1 base and the J segment 1 base; nucleotides outside the gene matches: 5. The CDR3 covers 18 residues. This chain's CDR3 is CASSLGRTSGGFQETQYF. CDR3 coding DNA: TGTGCCAGCAGCTTAGGGAGGACTAGCGGGGGGTTCCAAGAGACCCAGTACTTC. The whole variable domain, remainder taken from reference TRBV11-3 and TRBJ2-5, is EAGVVQSPRYKIIEKKQPVAFWCNPISGHNTLYWYLQNLGQGPELLIRYENEEAVDDSQLPKDRFSAERLKGVDSTLKIQPAELGDSAVYLCASSLGRTSGGFQETQYFGPGTRLLVL.

The chain couples TRBV11-2 to TRBJ2-2, with 7 bases that match TRBD2. V shed 3 bases and J 8 bases; nucleotides not matched to a gene: 9. CDR1 SGHAT and CDR2 FQNNGV come from the germline V gene. This CDR3 is 15 amino acids long. CDR3 region: CASSFSAGEGGELFF. In DNA form, the CDR3 reads TGTGCCAGCAGCTTTTCCGCGGGAGAGGGTGGGGAGCTGTTTTTT.